This TCR beta chain was obtained from a study of control samples from healthy donors and cancer patients (dated by TCRdb to 2018 to 2021). With regard to this clone: What antigen it recognizes has not been identified. The sample holds no much larger clone one base away, and base qualities are not on file.

The CDR3 starts with the cysteine, ends with the phenylalanine, and has 13 residues. Of the read, only the CDR3 DNA is kept; its 39 bases are in frame from base 1. A distance of 13 bases separates the germline ends of V and J, which lose 4 bases and 6 bases respectively. According to the germline V gene, CDR1 reads SGHAT and CDR2 reads FQNNGV. The library was produced with the immunoSEQ multiplex PCR assay. TCRdb holds this immuneACCESS table with in-frame rearrangements only. Some clones are missing; in checked studies, unresolved V genes explain under half, and the rest has no known cause. Within this sample are 100,000 to 150,000 clones, with 87% of them counted one time only. The biggest ten clones account for 1.5% to 2% of the sample.

The clonotype was recovered from a man aged 18-30 years in good health. This sequence uses TRBV11-2 and TRBJ2-7, with the identity of the D gene unclear. Sequencing used blood. The DNA reads as follows: TGTGCCAGCAGCTCAGACGGACGCGGCGAGCAGTACTTC. It translates as CASSSDGRGEQYF.